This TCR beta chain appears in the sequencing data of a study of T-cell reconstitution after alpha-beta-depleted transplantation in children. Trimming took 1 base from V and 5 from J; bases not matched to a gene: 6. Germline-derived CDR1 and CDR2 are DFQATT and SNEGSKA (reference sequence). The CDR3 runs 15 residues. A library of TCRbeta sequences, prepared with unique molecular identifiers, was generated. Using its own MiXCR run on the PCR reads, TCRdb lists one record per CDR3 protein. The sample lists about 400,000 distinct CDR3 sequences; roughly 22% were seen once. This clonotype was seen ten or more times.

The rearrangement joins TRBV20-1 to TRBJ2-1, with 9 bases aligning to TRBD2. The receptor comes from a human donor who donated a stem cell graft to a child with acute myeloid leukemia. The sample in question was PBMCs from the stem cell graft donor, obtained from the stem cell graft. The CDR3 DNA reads TGCAGTGCTAGAGCCCCCGAGCGGGGGGACAATGAGCAGTTCTTC. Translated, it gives CSARAPERGDNEQFF.